The clone carrying this TCR beta chain was counted only a few times. Through Arm-PCR of CDR3 regions and iRepertoire HTBI primers, TCR beta libraries were built. One entry per CDR3 protein results from TCRdb running MiXCR on the multiplex PCR reads. This sample has around 460,000 distinct CDR3 sequences, with 14% found just once. The time point denotes: newly diagnosed GD, antithyroid drugs for less than 3 months. PBMC RNA served as the TCR library source. This entry comes from a study of regulatory T cells in long-lasting Graves disease. V gave up 5 bases and J gave up 8 bases; unmatched junction bases: 12. The CDR3 is 16 residues long. These data were also filed under a second study, of T cells in Graves' hyperthyroidism and ophthalmopathy.

The sequence was obtained from a woman aged 45-60 years with Graves disease. The specimen comprised peripheral blood mononuclear cells (PBMCs), sampled at new diagnosis, from a patient treated with antithyroid drugs. This chain links TRBV12-3 or TRBV12-4 with TRBJ2-1; 10 bases are a match to TRBD2. For the CDR3, the DNA is TGTGCCAGCAGTATCCAGACTAGCGGGCGGTTCTATGAGCAGTTCTTC. The encoded protein is CASSIQTSGRFYEQFF.